The sequence of this T cell receptor beta chain was determined in a study of CD8+CD57+ T cells in acquired aplastic anemia. The wider study: Sorted cells (CD4+ and CD8+) yielded DNA amounts that averaged about 3.4 ug. Healthy donors yielded some 11 million CD4+ cell reads on average. Study-wide points: No significant difference in CD8+ Simpson's diversity was found between patients and controls. About 29 CD8+ CDR3 sequences occurred in both the patients and the controls.

Genomic DNA, the template, was used for profiling of the TCR beta VDJ and CDR3. TCRdb ran MiXCR on the reads and lists one entry per CDR3 protein. The repertoire holds some 190,000 distinct CDR3 sequences, with less than 55% as singletons. A note on this clonotype: Its antigen is not known.

Sequencing was carried out using sorted CD4+, CD8+, or CD8+CD57+ T cells (not recorded which) from PBMCs. This TCR came from a human donor in good health.

The CDR3 protein is CAISDSWGTSGNNEQFF. In nucleotides, the CDR3 is TGTGCCATCAGTGACTCCTGGGGGACTAGCGGAAACAATGAGCAGTTCTTC. This chain connects TRBV10-3 to TRBJ2-1; the match to TRBD2 covers 11 bases. The V gene's germline CDR1 is ENHRY and CDR2 SYGVKD. There are 17 residues in the CDR3. With V trimmed by 3 bases and J by 5 bases, 9 bases remained unmatched.